This entry lists 32 T cell receptor beta chains sequenced from one sample in a study of T cell responses to AZD1222 COVID-19 vaccine. Sequencing was performed with immunoSEQ multiplex PCR; in TCRdb, only in-frame clones are kept and a portion is missing. The sample holds roughly 120,000 clones, over 90% seen once. This specimen was peripheral blood, taken on day 0 of AZD1222 vaccination. These receptor sequences come from an adult in good health.

V is TRBV4-1 and J is TRBJ1-6; D ambiguous. With 4 bases removed from V and 6 bases from J, the gap between germline ends came to 10 bases. This CDR3 has 14 amino acids. Germline lookup yields CDR1 MGHRA and CDR2 YSYEKL. The CDR3, as DNA: TGCGCCAGCAGCCGGGCAGGAGCTAATTCACCCCTCCACTTT. As protein: CASSRAGANSPLHF.

The table lists this clone with a count of one. CDR3 residues: CASSSSRTSNYEQYF. The CDR3 nucleotides read TGTGCCAGCAGCTCCTCGCGGACTAGTAACTACGAGCAGTACTTC. The rearrangement joins TRBV5-4 to TRBJ2-7; 7 nucleotides line up with TRBD2. V shed 3 bases, J shed 3 bases, and the junction held 9 bases outside the gene matches. CDR1 is SGHNT, CDR2 YYREEE, per germline (reference sequence). The CDR3 has 15 amino acids.

This clone appeared a few times. This chain uses TRBV10-2 with TRBJ2-2, with 7 bases lining up with TRBD2. Unmatched junction bases numbered 4, after V lost 6 bases and J lost 0 bases. This CDR3 region has 15 residues. The germline gives CDR1 WSHSY, CDR2 SAAADI. CDR3 sequence: CASRVTSANTGELFF. The CDR3 nucleotides are TGCGCCAGCAGGGTCACTAGCGCGAACACCGGGGAGCTGTTTTTT.

The chain joins TRBV28 to TRBJ2-7, with D maybe TRBD2 (6 bases). Trimming took 7 bases from V and 7 from J, leaving 23 bases between them. This CDR3 contains 15 residues. Germline V CDR1 and CDR2: MDHEN, SYDVKM. CDR3 in amino acids: CASTPPVTRTTEQYF. CDR3 nucleotides: TGTGCCAGCACCCCCCCCGTGACTAGGACTACGGAGCAGTACTTC. Based on the CDR3 plus reference TRBV28 and TRBJ2-7, the full variable domain is DVKVTQSSRYLVKRTGEKVFLECVQDMDHENMFWYRQDPGLGLRLIYFSYDVKMKEKGDIPEGYSVSREKKERFSLILESASTNQTSMYLCASTPPVTRTTEQYFGPGTRLTVT.

J is TRBJ2-7 and V is TRBV4-1; tentative D call: TRBD2 (5 bases). Looked up from germline, CDR1 is MGHRA and CDR2 is YSYEKL. The V and J ends lost 0 bases and 2 bases respectively, with 11 bases between them. The CDR3 runs 15 residues. The DNA for the CDR3 is TGCGCCAGCAGCCAAGAGGAGGCGACTCCCTACGAGCAGTACTTC. Translated, it gives CASSQEEATPYEQYF.

This chain uses TRBV18 with TRBJ2-3; 16 nucleotides line up with TRBD2. Germline CDR1 KGHSH, CDR2 LQKENI. V shed 3 bases and J 8 bases; nucleotides not matched to a gene: 8. This CDR3 comprises 17 residues. CDR3 bases: TGTGCCAGCTCACCCTCCGCCGGGACTAGCGGGAGGGTTACGCAGTATTTT. Its protein is CASSPSAGTSGRVTQYF. The entire variable domain, with the rest obtained from reference TRBV18 and TRBJ2-3, is as follows: NAGVMQNPRHLVRRRGQEARLRCSPMKGHSHVYWYRQLPEEGLKFMVYLQKENIIDESGMPKERFSAEFPKEGPSILRIQQVVRGDSAAYFCASSPSAGTSGRVTQYFGPGTRLTVL.

V is TRBV5-1 and J is TRBJ2-3, with 7 bases fitting TRBD2. This CDR3 spans 15 amino acids. Trimming cost V 0 bases and J 4 bases; bases outside gene matches: 5. Germline CDR1 and CDR2: SGHRS and YFSETQ. The CDR3, as DNA: TGCGCCAGCAGCTTGGCCCTTGCGGGAGCAGATACGCAGTATTTT. It encodes CASSLALAGADTQYF.

The V and J genes are TRBV6-2 or TRBV6-3 and TRBJ2-1; tentative D call: TRBD2 (5 bases). The CDR3 is 16 residues long. Germline values: CDR1 MNHEY, CDR2 SVGEGT. Trimming shortened V by 3 bases and J by 0 bases, and 12 bases separated the two germline ends. CDR3 DNA sequence: TGTGCCAGCAGTTATGCTCCCGGGAACTCCTACAATGAGCAGTTCTTC. It is translated as CASSYAPGNSYNEQFF.

This clone was counted a few times. This chain links TRBV4-1 with TRBJ2-2; D is unresolved. Germline CDR1 MGHRA, CDR2 YSYEKL. The length of the CDR3 is 11 residues. V lost 3 bases, J lost 7 bases, and 3 bases lay in between. The chain's CDR3 is CASSHVGELFF. CDR3 nucleotides: TGCGCCAGCAGCCACGTCGGGGAGCTGTTTTTT.

The CDR3 region is CSVRGEGGDYGYTF. The CDR3 nucleotides are TGCAGCGTCCGTGGGGAAGGTGGTGACTATGGCTACACCTTC. V and J are TRBV29-1 and TRBJ1-2; D remains ambiguous. Germline V lookup: CDR1 SQVTM, CDR2 ANQGSEA. The CDR3 consists of 14 residues. V was shortened by 6 bases and J by 3 bases, with 17 bases between the two germline ends.

The CDR3 sequence: CASSKPTGGVYGYTF. CDR3 DNA sequence: TGTGCCAGCAGCAAACCCACAGGGGGCGTCTATGGCTACACCTTC. The chain combines TRBV2 with TRBJ1-2, with TRBD1 identical over 9 bases. This CDR3 region has 15 residues. Germline assignment: CDR1 SNHLY and CDR2 FYNNEI. V was pared by 6 bases and J by 4 bases, with 9 bases of the junction left unmatched.

This chain uses TRBV7-2 with TRBJ1-1; D gene uncertain. With 6 bases removed from V and 3 bases from J, the gap between germline ends came to 11 bases. Germline loops: CDR1 SGHTA, CDR2 FQGNSA. This CDR3 is built from 13 residues. The CDR3: CASRPTMDTEAFF. CDR3 bases: TGTGCCAGCAGACCTACGATGGACACTGAAGCTTTCTTT.

The chain links TRBV27 to TRBJ1-5; D ambiguous. Germline-derived CDR1 and CDR2 are MNHEY and SMNVEV (reference sequence). CDR3 length: 13 amino acids. V lost 0 bases, J lost 2 bases, and 2 bases lay in between. The CDR3 bases are TGTGCCAGCAGTTTATCGGGCAATCAGCCCCAGCATTTT. Residues: CASSLSGNQPQHF.

V usage is TRBV10-3 and J usage is TRBJ2-2; D is uncertain. Germline-derived CDR1 and CDR2 are ENHRY and SYGVKD. The CDR3 is made up of 14 amino acids. V was cut by 6 bases and J by 3 bases, with 11 bases left in between. For the CDR3, the DNA is TGTGCCATCAGAACGACTGACCACACCGGGGAGCTGTTTTTT. This codes for CAIRTTDHTGELFF.

This rearrangement joins TRBV9 to TRBJ2-5; either TRBD1 or TRBD2 may fit D (5 bases each). V lost 1 base and J 6 bases, leaving 10 bases between the germline ends. This CDR3 is built from 13 residues. In germline, CDR1 is SGDLS, CDR2 YYNGEE. The CDR3 DNA is TGTGCCAGCAGCGTACTGGGGGAGAAGACCCAGTACTTC. It specifies CASSVLGEKTQYF.

J is TRBJ1-5 and V is TRBV6-4; weak D call: TRBD1 (5 bases). Germline CDR1 is MRHNA and CDR2 is SNTAGT. V lost 6 bases, J lost 5 bases, and 17 bases lay in between. The CDR3 length is 15 residues. Written as DNA, the CDR3 is TGTGCCAGCAGCGCCGACAGCTCCCAAGATCAGCCCCAGCATTTT. This encodes CASSADSSQDQPQHF.

The rearrangement links TRBV11-2 to TRBJ1-3; D uncertain. The germline V gene encodes CDR1 SGHAT and CDR2 FQNNGV. The CDR3 totals 13 residues. Trimming shortened V by 2 bases and J by 4 bases, and 6 bases separated the two germline ends. CDR3 sequence (DNA): TGTGCCAGCAGCTTAATCCCGGGAAACACCATATATTTT. Translating gives CASSLIPGNTIYF.

CDR3 residues: CASSPGRRYGYTF. CDR3 sequence (DNA): TGTGCCTCCTCGCCCGGTCGTCGCTATGGCTACACCTTC. V is TRBV7-6 and J is TRBJ1-2; D remains ambiguous. V lost 11 bases and J lost 4, with 17 bases in between. Germline CDR1 reads SGHVS; CDR2 reads FNYEAQ. The CDR3 extends over 13 amino acids.

The CDR3 loop reads CASRETGGDEKLFF. CDR3 DNA sequence: TGTGCCAGCAGGGAGACAGGGGGAGATGAAAAACTGTTTTTT. This chain connects TRBV28 to TRBJ1-4, with 9 bases that match TRBD1. The ends lost 6 bases at V and 6 bases at J; junction bases unmatched: 5. This CDR3 is 14 amino acids long. Germline CDR1 and CDR2: MDHEN and SYDVKM.

The V and J genes are TRBV27 and TRBJ2-3; TRBD1 matches 7 bases. The V and J ends lost 1 base and 2 bases, in that order; junction bases with no gene match: 6. Germline CDR1 MNHEY, CDR2 SMNVEV (reference sequence). This CDR3 contains 16 residues. In DNA form, the CDR3 reads TGTGCCAGCAGTTTATACTGGACAGGCCTCACAGATACGCAGTATTTT. Amino acids: CASSLYWTGLTDTQYF.

The chain has TRBV18 and TRBJ1-1; possibly TRBD1 for D (6 bases). The CDR3 totals 14 residues. V was pared by 6 bases and J by 1 base, with 12 bases between. Germline CDR1 is KGHSH and CDR2 is LQKENI. The CDR3 here is CASSQDSRNTEAFF. CDR3 DNA: TGTGCCAGCTCCCAGGACAGCCGGAACACTGAAGCTTTCTTT.

The genes are TRBV2 and TRBJ2-7, with TRBD1 identical over 8 bases. This CDR3 is 14 amino acids long. The germline gives CDR1 SNHLY, CDR2 FYNNEI. The V and J ends lost 8 bases and 3 bases, in that order; junction bases with no gene match: 9. The CDR3 reads CASGKGQGGYEQYF. The DNA of the CDR3 is TGTGCCAGCGGCAAAGGACAGGGCGGCTACGAGCAGTACTTC. The full variable domain, in which reference TRBV2 and TRBJ2-7 provide the parts outside the CDR3, is EPEVTQTPSHQVTQMGQEVILRCVPISNHLYFYWYRQILGQKVEFLVSFYNNEISEKSEIFDDQFSVERPDGSNFTLKIRSTKLEDSAMYFCASGKGQGGYEQYFGPGTRLTVT.

The chain has TRBV27 and TRBJ1-3; 7 bases fit TRBD1. The length of the CDR3 is 17 residues. The J segment lost 3 bases and the V segment lost 4 bases, leaving 12 bases of the junction unmatched. Germline values: CDR1 MNHEY, CDR2 SMNVEV (reference sequence). The CDR3 loop reads CASSSYPFRQGGNTIYF. CDR3 nucleotide sequence: TGTGCCAGCAGTTCCTATCCCTTTCGACAGGGTGGAAACACCATATATTTT.

The chain uses TRBV28 and TRBJ1-5; 8 bases fit TRBD1. The CDR3 is 17 residues long. Germline lookup yields CDR1 MDHEN and CDR2 SYDVKM. After removal of 4 bases from V and 2 bases from J, the junction contained 10 bases not matched to a gene. In nucleotides, the CDR3 is TGTGCCAGCAGTTATCGGACAGGGCGAGGACGCAATCAGCCCCAGCATTTT. It specifies CASSYRTGRGRNQPQHF.

The gene calls are TRBV28 and TRBJ1-1, with a tentative D call TRBD1 (5 bases). CDR1 MDHEN and CDR2 SYDVKM come from the germline V gene. The CDR3 spans 13 residues. V dropped 2 bases and J dropped 4 bases, with 8 bases sitting between them. CDR3 coding DNA: TGTGCCAGCAGTTTAGTGCAGGGCACTGAAGCTTTCTTT. Translated, it gives CASSLVQGTEAFF.

The gene calls are TRBV2 and TRBJ1-1; TRBD1 might be the D (6 bases). The CDR3 contains 13 residues. With 6 bases removed from V and 3 bases from J, the gap between germline ends came to 11 bases. From germline, CDR1 is SNHLY and CDR2 FYNNEI. This CDR3 is CASRQGYYTEAFF. The CDR3 DNA reads as TGTGCCAGCAGGCAGGGGTACTACACTGAAGCTTTCTTT.

The chain joins TRBV30 to TRBJ1-4, with 7 bases identical to TRBD1. The junction had 4 bases not matched to a gene; V was cut back by 0 bases and J by 3 bases. Germline CDR1 reads GTSNPN; CDR2 reads SVGIG (reference sequence). There are 15 residues in the CDR3. CDR3 sequence reads: CAWSVPTGANEKLFF. The CDR3, as DNA: TGTGCCTGGAGTGTGCCAACAGGGGCTAATGAAAAACTGTTTTTT.

The table lists this clone with a count of one. This rearrangement joins TRBV3-1 (or the pseudogene TRBV3-2) to TRBJ1-1; no reliable D call. The V gene's germline CDR1 is LGHDT and CDR2 YNNKEL (reference sequence). The CDR3 is 13 amino acids. The V gene lost 1 base and the J gene lost 7 bases, with 10 bases spanning the gap. The CDR3 DNA is TGTGCCAGCAGCCAAGGGAACCCGAATGAAGCTTTCTTT. Encoded protein: CASSQGNPNEAFF.

The genes are TRBV15 and TRBJ1-3; TRBD1 might be the D (6 bases). Trimming removed 3 bases from V and 4 bases from J, with 10 bases in between. CDR3 size: 14 residues. Germline V gene sequence: CDR1 LNHNV, CDR2 YYDKDF (reference sequence). The CDR3 region is CATSRTGYGNTIYF. In DNA, the CDR3 is TGTGCCACCAGCAGGACAGGCTACGGAAACACCATATATTTT.

There are a few counts of this clone. The V gene is TRBV4-1, the J gene TRBJ1-6; D gene uncertain. The germline V gene has CDR1 MGHRA and CDR2 YSYEKL. Trimming pared 6 bases from V and 6 bases from J, leaving 9 bases between. CDR3 length: 13 residues. This CDR3 reads CASSPWPNSPLHF. As DNA, the CDR3 is TGCGCCAGCAGTCCCTGGCCTAATTCACCCCTCCACTTT.

CDR3 loop: CASSALSGGTGNQPQHF. As DNA, the CDR3 is TGTGCCAGCAGTGCCCTTTCCGGAGGGACAGGAAATCAGCCCCAGCATTTT. V usage is TRBV6-1 and J usage is TRBJ1-5; 8 bases agree with TRBD1. Germline V gives CDR1 MNHNS, CDR2 SASEGT. V shed 4 bases and J 4 bases; nucleotides not matched to a gene: 12. The CDR3 consists of 17 residues.

The J gene is TRBJ2-1, the V gene TRBV28; TRBD1 might be the D (8 bases). The length of the CDR3 is 15 residues. Germline assignment: CDR1 MDHEN and CDR2 SYDVKM. Trimming shortened V by 4 bases and J by 4 bases, and 14 bases separated the two germline ends. In nucleotides, the CDR3 is TGTGCCAGCAGTTGGGGGGGGACAGGATACAATGAGCAGTTCTTC. Protein: CASSWGGTGYNEQFF.